Below are 23 T cell receptor beta chains sequenced from a single sample in a study of blood T cell repertoires in COVID-19 (dated by TCRdb to the early 2020s). Libraries came from the immunoSEQ multiplex PCR assay. This is the immuneACCESS table as TCRdb keeps it, with only in-frame sequences that have V and J called. A part of the clones is gone; compared with another copy, unresolved V genes explain less than half, and the rest is unexplained. The sample records 300,000 to 400,000 clones, approximately 85% of which are singletons. 6% to 9% of the sample belongs to the ten largest clones. Sequencing was done on a sample of peripheral blood. These receptors were obtained from a human donor in a cohort sampled during active COVID-19.

The genes are TRBV27 and TRBJ2-7; D is possibly TRBD1 (6 bases). Germline V gene lookup returns CDR1 MNHEY and CDR2 SMNVEV (reference sequence). The CDR3 is made up of 15 amino acids. Trimming cost V 0 bases and J 2 bases, with 11 bases left between them. CDR3 sequence (DNA): TGTGCCAGCAGTTTATCCGGGACACTTACCTACGAGCAGTACTTC. This codes for CASSLSGTLTYEQYF.

This rearrangement joins TRBV6-1 to TRBJ1-6; D not resolved. The germline V and J ends were trimmed by 3 bases and 9 bases, with 9 bases remaining between them. CDR3 length equals 13 residues. Per germline, CDR1 MNHNS and CDR2 SASEGT. CDR3 amino acids: CASSDLSGSPLHF. CDR3 nucleotide sequence: TGTGCCAGCAGTGATCTTTCGGGTTCACCCCTCCACTTT.

The rearrangement uses TRBV7-2 and TRBJ1-2, with D tentatively TRBD1 (5 bases). This CDR3 spans 15 amino acids. V gave up 1 base and J gave up 4 bases, with 13 bases separating them. Germline assignment: CDR1 SGHTA and CDR2 FQGNSA. The DNA of the CDR3 is TGTGCCAGCAGCTTAGAGGGCAGGGAGGGCTATGGCTACACCTTC. Protein sequence: CASSLEGREGYGYTF.

The chain couples TRBV6-5 to TRBJ2-7; TRBD1 matches 7 bases. The J segment lost 4 bases and the V segment lost 5 bases, leaving 11 bases of the junction unmatched. CDR3 length: 15 amino acids. The V gene's germline CDR1 is MNHEY and CDR2 SVGAGI. CDR3 sequence reads: CASSPGQGDTYEQYF. The CDR3 DNA reads as TGTGCCAGCAGTCCAGGGCAGGGGGATACATACGAGCAGTACTTC.

This chain connects TRBV2 to TRBJ1-4, with 9 bases that match TRBD1. The J segment lost 4 bases and the V segment lost 5 bases, leaving 5 bases of the junction unmatched. Germline V gene data show CDR1 as SNHLY and CDR2 as FYNNEI. CDR3 length: 15 residues. The DNA for the CDR3 is TGTGCCAGCAGTCCACAGGGGGCGCTTAATGAAAAACTGTTTTTT. Residues: CASSPQGALNEKLFF.

The chain uses TRBV6-5 and TRBJ2-3; 7 bases line up with TRBD2. The V and J ends lost 6 bases and 0 bases, in that order; junction bases with no gene match: 6. Germline V gene lookup returns CDR1 MNHEY and CDR2 SVGAGI. The CDR3 covers 15 residues. CDR3 protein: CASSPGRSSTDTQYF. DNA of the CDR3: TGTGCCAGCAGCCCCGGGAGGTCAAGCACAGATACGCAGTATTTT.

V usage is TRBV19 and J usage is TRBJ2-3; 15 nucleotides match TRBD2. V shed 5 bases and J 5 bases; nucleotides not matched to a gene: 5. Germline V gives CDR1 LNHDA, CDR2 SQIVND (reference sequence). The CDR3 totals 16 residues. CDR3 loop: CASSSPGLAGGDTQYF. The CDR3 DNA sequence: TGTGCCAGTAGTTCCCCGGGACTAGCGGGAGGAGATACGCAGTATTTT.

The CDR3 coding sequence is TGTGCCACTGCCTGGAGGGGCAACTATGGCTACACCTTC. Translation: CATAWRGNYGYTF. The chain is built from TRBV6-5 and TRBJ1-2; possible D gene TRBD1, 5 bases. This CDR3 comprises 13 residues. CDR1 MNHEY and CDR2 SVGAGI come from the germline V gene. V lost 10 bases and J lost 2, with 14 bases in between.

The chain is built from TRBV18 and TRBJ1-4; D ambiguous. Germline V gene lookup returns CDR1 KGHSH and CDR2 LQKENI. Trimming removed 3 bases from V and 7 bases from J, with 12 bases in between. This CDR3 region has 14 residues. CDR3 nucleotides: TGTGCCAGCTCACCGGCTGGAGCCGGTGAAAAACTGTTTTTT. Amino acid sequence: CASSPAGAGEKLFF. Using reference TRBV18 and TRBJ1-4 for the parts outside the CDR3, the full variable domain is NAGVMQNPRHLVRRRGQEARLRCSPMKGHSHVYWYRQLPEEGLKFMVYLQKENIIDESGMPKERFSAEFPKEGPSILRIQQVVRGDSAAYFCASSPAGAGEKLFFGSGTQLSVL.

The chain has TRBV27 and TRBJ1-1; TRBD1 might be the D (5 bases). Germline lookup yields CDR1 MNHEY and CDR2 SMNVEV (reference sequence). The CDR3 runs 15 residues. V was pared by 7 bases and J by 4 bases, with 19 bases between. The CDR3 loop is CASKFFREVATEAFF. CDR3 DNA: TGTGCCAGCAAATTCTTCAGGGAGGTGGCCACTGAAGCTTTCTTT.

This chain links TRBV19 with TRBJ1-6, with 7 bases aligning to TRBD1. Germline V CDR1 and CDR2: LNHDA, SQIVND (reference sequence). The CDR3 has 15 residues. Trimming removed 0 bases from V and 7 bases from J; junction bases left unmatched: 3. CDR3 bases: TGTGCCAGTAGTATAGATGCAGGGGGAAATTCACCCCTCCACTTT. Protein product: CASSIDAGGNSPLHF.

The CDR3 coding sequence is TGCGCCAGCATCCTGGCGGGGCAGGACCAAAATCAGCCCCAGCATTTT. Protein: CASILAGQDQNQPQHF. The rearrangement links TRBV5-1 to TRBJ1-5; D is possibly TRBD1 (5 bases). The germline V gene encodes CDR1 SGHRS and CDR2 YFSETQ. V was clipped by 6 bases and J by 4 bases, with 20 bases between them. There are 16 residues in the CDR3.

A single count supports this clone. CDR3 protein: CASRRTGSHEQYF. CDR3 coding DNA: TGCGCCAGCAGACGGACAGGGTCTCACGAGCAGTACTTC. The chain carries TRBV5-1 and TRBJ2-7, with 8 bases fitting TRBD1. This CDR3 contains 13 residues. After removal of 5 bases from V and 5 bases from J, the junction contained 6 bases not matched to a gene. Germline CDR1 SGHRS, CDR2 YFSETQ. The full variable domain, completed using reference TRBV5-1 and TRBJ2-7, is KAGVTQTPRYLIKTRGQQVTLSCSPISGHRSVSWYQQTPGQGLQFLFEYFSETQRNKGNFPGRFSGRQFSNSRSEMNVSTLELGDSALYLCASRRTGSHEQYFGPGTRLTVT.

The chain links TRBV7-2 to TRBJ2-3, with 12 bases that match TRBD2. This CDR3 comprises 18 residues. The V and J ends lost 5 bases and 2 bases, in that order; junction bases with no gene match: 11. Germline lookup yields CDR1 SGHTA and CDR2 FQGNSA. This chain's CDR3 is CASSPRTSGAHHTDTQYF. CDR3 DNA sequence: TGTGCCAGCAGCCCGAGGACTAGCGGGGCCCACCACACAGATACGCAGTATTTT.

This clone was picked up one time. The chain recombines TRBV11-2 with TRBJ1-1, with 7 nucleotides matching TRBD1. Germline-derived CDR1 and CDR2 are SGHAT and FQNNGV. V was pared by 5 bases and J by 6 bases, with 12 bases of the junction left unmatched. The CDR3 is 15 amino acids. CDR3 in DNA: TGTGCCAGCAGCAACCGCCAGGGGGTCTGGGCTGAAGCTTTCTTT. It is translated as CASSNRQGVWAEAFF.

V gene TRBV4-2 combines with J gene TRBJ1-2; tentative D call: TRBD1 (6 bases). CDR3 length: 14 amino acids. Trimming took 4 bases from V and 2 from J, leaving 11 bases between them. Germline loops: CDR1 LGHNA, CDR2 YNFKEQ. The DNA of the CDR3 is TGTGCCAGCAGCCGGACAGAGACCAACTATGGCTACACCTTC. This sequence encodes CASSRTETNYGYTF.

The chain combines TRBV7-8 with TRBJ1-3; possibly TRBD1 for D (6 bases). CDR1 and CDR2 from the germline V gene are SGHVS and FQNEAQ. V was clipped by 7 bases and J by 0 bases, with 16 bases between them. The CDR3 runs to 16 residues. As DNA, the CDR3 is TGTGCCAGCACCGAATTAGGGGGAAGCTCTGGAAACACCATATATTTT. This encodes CASTELGGSSGNTIYF.

The chain combines TRBV6-5 with TRBJ1-3; 8 bases match TRBD1. CDR1 and CDR2 (germline): MNHEY, SVGAGI. This CDR3 has 13 amino acids. V lost 6 bases, J lost 4 bases, and 2 bases stayed unmatched. DNA for the CDR3: TGTGCCAGCAGCTGGGACAGGGGAAACACCATATATTTT. Protein sequence: CASSWDRGNTIYF.

DNA for the CDR3: TGTGCCAGCTCACTACAGGGGGCGAATCAGCCCCAGCATTTT. Amino acid sequence: CASSLQGANQPQHF. V usage is TRBV18 and J usage is TRBJ1-5, with TRBD1 matching 9 bases. V lost 4 bases, J lost 4 bases, and 2 bases stayed unmatched. This CDR3 is built from 14 residues. CDR1 is KGHSH and CDR2 is LQKENI in the germline V gene.

CDR3 sequence reads: CASSLSSGGNSPLHF. CDR3 DNA sequence: TGTGCCAGCAGTTTATCGTCAGGGGGGAATTCACCCCTCCACTTT. This rearrangement joins TRBV27 to TRBJ1-6; the match to TRBD1 covers 7 bases. Germline lookup yields CDR1 MNHEY and CDR2 SMNVEV (reference sequence). Losses at the gene ends were 0 bases for V and 7 bases for J; bases not matched to a gene: 3. This CDR3 comprises 15 residues.

This chain joins TRBV12-3 or TRBV12-4 and TRBJ1-1; D is unresolved. The germline V and J ends were trimmed by 5 bases and 4 bases, with 5 bases remaining between them. This CDR3 spans 11 amino acids. This CDR3 reads CASSGSTEAFF. The CDR3 region has the DNA TGTGCCAGCAGTGGTAGCACTGAAGCTTTCTTT.

V and J are TRBV7-9 and TRBJ1-4; D perhaps matches TRBD1 (5 bases). This CDR3 comprises 13 residues. CDR1 is SEHNR, CDR2 FQNEAQ, per germline (reference sequence). The V and J ends lost 1 base and 12 bases respectively, with 12 bases between them. CDR3 residues: CASSLGVGGQLFF. CDR3 in DNA: TGTGCCAGCAGCTTAGGGGTCGGGGGTCAACTGTTTTTT.

The V and J genes are TRBV12-3 or TRBV12-4 and TRBJ2-7; a weak D match, TRBD1 (6 bases). The length of the CDR3 is 11 residues. The V end lost 8 bases, the J end lost 9 bases, and 14 bases lay between the germline ends. The CDR3 sequence: CASRNRDRQYF. The CDR3 DNA sequence: TGTGCCAGCCGAAACAGGGACCGGCAGTACTTC.